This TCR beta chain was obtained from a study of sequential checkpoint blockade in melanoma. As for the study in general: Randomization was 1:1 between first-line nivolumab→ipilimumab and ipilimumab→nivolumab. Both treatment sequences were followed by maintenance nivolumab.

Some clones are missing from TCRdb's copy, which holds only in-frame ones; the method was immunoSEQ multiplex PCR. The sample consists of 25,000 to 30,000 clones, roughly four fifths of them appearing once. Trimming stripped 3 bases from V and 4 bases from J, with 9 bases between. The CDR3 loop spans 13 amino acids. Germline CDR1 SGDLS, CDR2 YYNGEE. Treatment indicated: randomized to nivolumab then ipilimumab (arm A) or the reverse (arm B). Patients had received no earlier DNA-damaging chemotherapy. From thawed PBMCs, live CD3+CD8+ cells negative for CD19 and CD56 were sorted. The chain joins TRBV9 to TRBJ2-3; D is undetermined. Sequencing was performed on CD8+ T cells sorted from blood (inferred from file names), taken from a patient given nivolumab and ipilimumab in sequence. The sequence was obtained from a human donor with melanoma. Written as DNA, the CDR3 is TGTGCCAGCAGCGATCAGACTGCAGATACGCAGTATTTT. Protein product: CASSDQTADTQYF.